Presented here are 26 T cell receptor beta chains from one specimen sequenced in a study of chemoradiotherapy in HPV16-positive cancers. Data came from immunoSEQ multiplex PCR; TCRdb stores just in-frame clones and leaves some out. This sample has some 2,900 clones, with around 86% found just once. The specimen comprised tumor tissue, sampled from a patient who underwent chemoradiotherapy. The receptors stem from a human donor with HPV-associated anogenital cancer.

DNA for the CDR3: TGTGCCAGCAGCTTAGTCCCCTACGAGCAGTACTTC. Translated, it gives CASSLVPYEQYF. This chain joins TRBV7-2 and TRBJ2-7; D is unclear. CDR3 length: 12 residues. From germline, CDR1 is SGHTA and CDR2 FQGNSA. The V and J ends lost 1 base and 2 bases respectively, with 3 bases between them.

The chain combines TRBV14 with TRBJ1-2; no reliable D call. Trimming pared 0 bases from V and 5 bases from J, leaving 10 bases between. CDR1 is SGHDN, CDR2 FVKESK, per germline. This CDR3 region has 14 residues. CDR3 protein: CASSQDNKLYGYTF. CDR3 in DNA: TGTGCCAGCAGCCAAGATAACAAGTTATATGGCTACACCTTC. Supplemented by reference TRBV14 and TRBJ1-2, the full variable domain reads EAGVTQFPSHSVIEKGQTVTLRCDPISGHDNLYWYRRVMGKEIKFLLHFVKESKQDESGMPNNRFLAERTGGTYSTLKVQPAELEDSGVYFCASSQDNKLYGYTFGSGTRLTVV.

This sequence joins TRBV4-2 and TRBJ2-2; D is uncertain. The V gene lost 5 bases and the J gene lost 0 bases, with 13 bases spanning the gap. CDR1 is LGHNA, CDR2 YNFKEQ, per germline. This CDR3 has 16 amino acids. Written as DNA, the CDR3 is TGTGCCAGCAGCTCCACCGGCGGAGCGAACACCGGGGAGCTGTTTTTT. Encoded protein: CASSSTGGANTGELFF.

The V and J genes are TRBV30 and TRBJ2-1; 7 bases line up with TRBD1. The CDR3 is 12 amino acids. Germline values: CDR1 GTSNPN, CDR2 SVGIG (reference sequence). V shed 3 bases, J shed 12 bases, and the junction held 8 bases outside the gene matches. CDR3 nucleotides: TGTGCCTGGAGCCGGGACAGCGGATTGCAGTTCTTC. Translating gives CAWSRDSGLQFF.

This chain links TRBV4-2 with TRBJ1-6; D not certain. V was trimmed by 5 bases and J by 7 bases, leaving 9 bases between them. The CDR3 consists of 13 residues. The germline V gene has CDR1 LGHNA and CDR2 YNFKEQ. CDR3: CASSSSRNSPLHF. CDR3 nucleotide sequence: TGTGCCAGCAGCTCATCCAGGAATTCACCCCTCCACTTT.

The chain combines TRBV6-1 with TRBJ1-3; D ambiguous. The germline V gene has CDR1 MNHNS and CDR2 SASEGT. The CDR3 covers 15 residues. Trimming shortened V by 1 base and J by 0 bases, and 7 bases separated the two germline ends. CDR3 DNA: TGTGCCAGCAGTGAAGAATTGTACTCTGGAAACACCATATATTTT. Amino acids: CASSEELYSGNTIYF.

The chain is built from TRBV5-1 and TRBJ2-2; weak D call: TRBD2 (5 bases). Germline loops: CDR1 SGHRS, CDR2 YFSETQ. CDR3 length: 14 residues. Deletions cut 0 bases from V and 4 bases from J, with 7 bases between. The DNA of the CDR3 is TGCGCCAGCAGCTTGGACGCGGGCACCGGGGAGCTGTTTTTT. Amino acids: CASSLDAGTGELFF.

V usage is TRBV19 and J usage is TRBJ2-3; D might be TRBD2 (5 bases). This CDR3 has 16 residues. CDR1 and CDR2 (germline): LNHDA, SQIVND (reference sequence). V shed 1 base and J shed 0 bases, with 11 bases lying between them. The CDR3 sequence: CASSIGSGTSTDTQYF. The CDR3 DNA sequence: TGTGCCAGTAGTATAGGCAGCGGTACTAGCACAGATACGCAGTATTTT.

V gene TRBV5-1 combines with J gene TRBJ2-3; 7 bases fit TRBD2. V shed 4 bases, J shed 2 bases, and the junction held 10 bases outside the gene matches. Germline lookup yields CDR1 SGHRS and CDR2 YFSETQ. This CDR3 contains 16 residues. CDR3 DNA sequence: TGCGCCAGCAGCCCGGGAGGTCGGGGGGTCACAGATACGCAGTATTTT. Amino acid sequence: CASSPGGRGVTDTQYF.

The chain employs TRBV28 and TRBJ2-5, with D possibly being TRBD1 (6 bases). The V and J ends lost 3 bases and 7 bases respectively, with 12 bases between them. Germline lookup yields CDR1 MDHEN and CDR2 SYDVKM. The CDR3 extends over 13 amino acids. The CDR3 here is CASSFTGSGTQYF. The DNA for the CDR3 is TGTGCCAGCAGTTTCACAGGGTCGGGGACCCAGTACTTC.

This clone appeared a few times. The chain carries TRBV12-1 and TRBJ1-5. TRBV12-1 corresponds to a pseudogene. The CDR3 consists of 13 residues. The CDR3, as DNA: TGTGCCAGGGCGGACTACAGGGTTCAGCCCCAGCATTTT. Encoded protein: CARADYRVQPQHF.

This chain joins TRBV5-1 and TRBJ2-5; the D gene could be TRBD1 or TRBD2 (7 bases each). Germline V gene data show CDR1 as SGHRS and CDR2 as YFSETQ. Deletions cut 2 bases from V and 1 base from J, with 21 bases between. The CDR3 is 18 residues long. The CDR3 reads CASSFNGRSGGAQETQYF. The DNA for the CDR3 is TGCGCCAGCAGCTTTAATGGGCGGTCAGGGGGGGCCCAAGAGACCCAGTACTTC.

This chain uses TRBV10-3 with TRBJ2-3; D is perhaps TRBD2 (5 bases). Germline CDR1 is ENHRY and CDR2 is SYGVKD. Trimming pared 3 bases from V and 4 bases from J, leaving 14 bases between. The CDR3 spans 15 residues. The CDR3 nucleotides read TGTGCCATCAGTGACGGGCTAGCCCCTTCAGATACGCAGTATTTT. This encodes CAISDGLAPSDTQYF.

The V gene is TRBV18, the J gene TRBJ2-2, with 9 positions matching TRBD1. Germline loops: CDR1 KGHSH, CDR2 LQKENI. Trimming cost V 0 bases and J 0 bases; bases outside gene matches: 2. The CDR3 length is 17 residues. CDR3 residues: CASSPPTGGANTGELFF. In DNA form, the CDR3 reads TGTGCCAGCTCACCACCGACAGGGGGGGCGAACACCGGGGAGCTGTTTTTT.

Regarding this clone: The same CDR3 is also encoded by other DNA sequences in this sample. The rearrangement joins TRBV7-2 to TRBJ2-3; D perhaps matches TRBD1 (6 bases). This CDR3 comprises 14 residues. V lost 0 bases to trimming and J lost 3 bases, with 7 bases between them. CDR1 and CDR2 (germline): SGHTA, FQGNSA. In DNA, the CDR3 is TGTGCCAGCAGCTTAGCGGGGGCAACAGATACGCAGTATTTT. Amino acid sequence: CASSLAGATDTQYF.

The chain employs TRBV7-2 and TRBJ2-1, with TRBD2 matching 7 bases. With 1 base clipped from V and 5 bases from J, the junction kept 8 bases outside the gene matches. This CDR3 region has 16 residues. Germline CDR1 is SGHTA and CDR2 is FQGNSA. The CDR3 DNA reads TGTGCCAGCAGCTTAGACGTCCGCGGGGGACACAATGAGCAGTTCTTC. Residues: CASSLDVRGGHNEQFF.

V is TRBV4-2 and J is TRBJ2-5; D remains ambiguous. The DNA end favors TRBJ2-7, so the J call may be wrong. Per germline, CDR1 LGHNA and CDR2 YNFKEQ. The CDR3 runs 15 residues. The CDR3, as DNA: TGTGCCAGCAGCCAAGAAAACCGGCCAGGCGGCGAGCAGTACTTC. Translating gives CASSQENRPGGEQYF.

The chain has TRBV19 and TRBJ2-1, with a weak D call TRBD2 (7 bases). The V gene lost 3 bases and the J gene lost 10 bases, with 22 bases spanning the gap. Germline V gives CDR1 LNHDA, CDR2 SQIVND (reference sequence). The CDR3 consists of 16 residues. Here the CDR3 DNA reads TGTGCCAGTAGTATCCCAGACGGGGGGCGAGCCCGCGAGCAGTTCTTC. Translated: CASSIPDGGRAREQFF.

The chain links TRBV28 to TRBJ2-1; 13 nucleotides align to TRBD2. Germline CDR1 MDHEN, CDR2 SYDVKM. Unmatched junction bases numbered 8, after V lost 7 bases and J lost 8 bases. The CDR3 has 15 residues. The CDR3 DNA is TGTGCCAGCACCGACCGGACTAGCGGGGGTTATGAGCAGTTCTTC. Translated, it gives CASTDRTSGGYEQFF.

This sequence joins TRBV2 and TRBJ2-2; TRBD1 is a possible D gene (5 bases). V was shortened by 4 bases and J by 7 bases, with 10 bases between the two germline ends. Germline V gene sequence: CDR1 SNHLY, CDR2 FYNNEI. The CDR3 contains 13 residues. The CDR3 DNA follows: TGTGCCAGCAGTGTAGGCAGGGTCGGGGAGCTGTTTTTT. Translating gives CASSVGRVGELFF.

This clone occurred once. The chain recombines TRBV28 with TRBJ1-3, with D perhaps matching TRBD1 (6 bases). CDR1 MDHEN and CDR2 SYDVKM come from the germline V gene. V was shortened by 4 bases and J by 0 bases, with 22 bases between the two germline ends. The CDR3 is 19 residues long. CDR3 nucleotides: TGTGCCAGCAGTTCCACCACAGGGCACGGATCAACCTCTGGAAACACCATATATTTT. Translated: CASSSTTGHGSTSGNTIYF. The complete variable domain, with remaining parts taken from reference TRBV28 and TRBJ1-3, reads DVKVTQSSRYLVKRTGEKVFLECVQDMDHENMFWYRQDPGLGLRLIYFSYDVKMKEKGDIPEGYSVSREKKERFSLILESASTNQTSMYLCASSSTTGHGSTSGNTIYFGEGSWLTVV.

The V and J genes are TRBV5-1 and TRBJ1-4, with a possible D match to TRBD1 (6 bases). Between the trimmed V and J ends, which lost 3 bases and 2 bases, there was a span of 8 bases. Germline CDR1 SGHRS, CDR2 YFSETQ. The CDR3 sequence is 14 residues long. CDR3: CASSSGATNEKLFF. DNA of the CDR3: TGCGCCAGCAGCTCGGGGGCGACTAATGAAAAACTGTTTTTT. Based on the CDR3 plus reference TRBV5-1 and TRBJ1-4, the full variable domain is KAGVTQTPRYLIKTRGQQVTLSCSPISGHRSVSWYQQTPGQGLQFLFEYFSETQRNKGNFPGRFSGRQFSNSRSEMNVSTLELGDSALYLCASSSGATNEKLFFGSGTQLSVL.

This clone came up a few times. This chain links TRBV28 with TRBJ1-1; D is undetermined. This CDR3 contains 13 residues. Trimming removed 2 bases at V and 7 bases at J, with 11 bases between. CDR1 is MDHEN and CDR2 is SYDVKM in the germline V gene. The CDR3 protein is CASSLDAGIEAFF. The CDR3 bases are TGTGCCAGCAGTTTAGATGCAGGCATTGAAGCTTTCTTT.

The J gene is TRBJ1-1, the V gene TRBV19; a weak D match, TRBD1 (5 bases). This CDR3 contains 14 residues. With 4 bases removed from V and 7 bases from J, the gap between germline ends came to 16 bases. Germline CDR1 reads LNHDA; CDR2 reads SQIVND (reference sequence). The CDR3, as DNA: TGTGCCAGTAGTACGACAGCGGCGGGCGTTGAAGCTTTCTTT. Translating gives CASSTTAAGVEAFF.

With regard to this clone: One junction end disagrees with the germline gene, perhaps due to a read error. This rearrangement joins TRBV7-9 to TRBJ2-7; TRBD2 matches 11 bases. This CDR3 region has 14 residues. The germline gives CDR1 SEHNR, CDR2 FQNEAQ (reference sequence). CDR3 sequence: CASSSSGGPYEQYF. The CDR3, as DNA: TGTGCCAGCAGCTCTAGCGGGGGGCCCTATGAGCAGTACTTC.

There are a few counts of this clone. This chain links TRBV6-6 with TRBJ2-7; perhaps TRBD2 as D (6 bases). This CDR3 has 11 amino acids. Germline-derived CDR1 and CDR2 are MNHNY and SVGAGI (reference sequence). V gave up 8 bases and J gave up 7 bases, with 12 bases separating them. As DNA, the CDR3 is TGTGCCAGCGGAGGGGTGGGTGAGCAGTACTTC. Residues: CASGGVGEQYF.